This TCR beta chain was sequenced for a study of human versus mouse CDR3 diversity and MHC coevolution. Study-level information: Reported immunoSEQ sensitivity was one in 200,000 T cells, with reduced amplification bias. Valid reads per sample ranged from roughly 5.5 x 10^6 to 1.8 x 10^7. Overall study results and limits: Human T cells underwent selection on about six different MHC II alleles.

The table came from immunoSEQ multiplex PCR; TCRdb's copy has only in-frame clones and leaves some out. The sample includes about 73,000 clones, around 93% seen only once; the top ten take roughly 0.15%. With regard to this clone: What it binds is not known.

The CDR3 is 12 amino acids. V lost 4 bases and J 1 base, leaving 3 bases between the germline ends. From germline, CDR1 is SGHRS and CDR2 YFSETQ. The clonotype originates from a person aged 30 to 70 in good health. V gene TRBV5-1 combines with J gene TRBJ1-3; D is uncertain. Sequencing was performed on naive CD4+ T cells from blood. Subset specified: CD45RO-negative CD62L-positive naive CD4 T cells. The chain's CDR3 is CASSPSGNTIYF. In DNA form, the CDR3 reads TGCGCCAGCAGCCCGTCTGGAAACACCATATATTTT.